This T cell receptor (beta chain) was found in a study of T-cell memory formation after mild COVID-19. Via MiXCR, TCRdb re-called the 5' RACE reads, giving one row per CDR3 protein. This sample has 350,000 to 450,000 distinct CDR3 sequences, with around 27% found just once. With 6 bases removed from V and 3 bases from J, the gap between germline ends came to 14 bases. CDR3 length equals 13 residues. The germline CDR1 and CDR2 sequences are SQVTM and ANQGSEA. The origin of this receptor is an adult woman who had mild COVID-19 (a few samples of this study predate the infection). Cell type and time point are not known. The sequencing input was PBMCs or a T cell subset sorted from them (not recorded which). The chain couples TRBV29-1 to TRBJ1-2; possible D gene TRBD1, 5 bases. The CDR3 coding sequence is TGCAGCGTAATGACGGGGCTTTACTATGGCTACACCTTC. It encodes CSVMTGLYYGYTF.